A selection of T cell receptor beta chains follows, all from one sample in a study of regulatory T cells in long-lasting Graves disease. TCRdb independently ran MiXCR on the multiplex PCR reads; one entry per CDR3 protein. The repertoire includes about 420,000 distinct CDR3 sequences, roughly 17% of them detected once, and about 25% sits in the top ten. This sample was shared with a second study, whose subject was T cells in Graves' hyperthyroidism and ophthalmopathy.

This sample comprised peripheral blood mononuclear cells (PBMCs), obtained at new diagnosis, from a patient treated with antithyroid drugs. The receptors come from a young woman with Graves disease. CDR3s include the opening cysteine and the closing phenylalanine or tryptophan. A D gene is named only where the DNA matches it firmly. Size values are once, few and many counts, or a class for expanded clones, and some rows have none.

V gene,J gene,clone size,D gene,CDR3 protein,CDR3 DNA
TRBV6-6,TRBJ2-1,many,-,CASSYSFNPGNEQFF,TGTGCCAGCAGTTACTCGTTTAATCCGGGCAATGAGCAGTTCTTC
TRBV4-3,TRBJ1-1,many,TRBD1,CASSQGGGMDAFF,TGCGCCAGCAGCCAAGGAGGGGGCATGGATGCTTTCTTT
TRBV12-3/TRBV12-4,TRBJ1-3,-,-,CASSPDIGNTIYF,TGTGCCAGCAGTCCAGACATTGGAAACACCATATATTTT
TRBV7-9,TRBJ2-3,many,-,CASSDAREISDTQYF,TGTGCCAGCAGCGACGCACGGGAGATCTCAGATACGCAGTATTTT
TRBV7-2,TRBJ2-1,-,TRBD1,CASSYGQGLDEQFF,TGTGCCAGCAGCTACGGACAGGGTTTGGATGAGCAGTTCTTC
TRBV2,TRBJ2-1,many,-,CASEVNEYNEQFF,TGTGCCAGCGAGGTAAATGAATACAATGAGCAGTTCTTC
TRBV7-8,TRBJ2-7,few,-,CASSLEDFYEQYF,TGTGCCAGCAGCTTAGAGGACTTCTACGAGCAGTACTTC
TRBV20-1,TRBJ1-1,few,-,CSATQEARRSEALF,TGCAGTGCAACCCAGGAGGCCCGACGATCTGAAGCTCTCTTT
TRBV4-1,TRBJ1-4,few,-,CASSQGLVNEKLFF,TGCGCCAGCAGCCAAGGACTGGTTAATGAAAAACTGTTTTTT
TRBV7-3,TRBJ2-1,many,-,CASSLSGPNNEQFF,TGTGCCAGCAGCTTAAGCGGGCCCAACAATGAGCAGTTCTTC
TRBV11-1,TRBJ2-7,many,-,CASSQDRDPFYEQYF,TGTGCCAGCAGTCAAGACCGGGATCCCTTTTACGAGCAGTACTTC
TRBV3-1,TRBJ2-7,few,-,CASSQESLGRGPQYF,TGTGCCAGCAGCCAAGAAAGCCTGGGCCGGGGTCCACAGTACTTC
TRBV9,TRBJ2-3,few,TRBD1,CASSDSTGGTDTQYF,TGTGCCAGCAGCGATTCTACAGGGGGCACAGATACGCAGTATTTT
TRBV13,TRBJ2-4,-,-,CASSLGVSVKYF,TGTGCCAGCAGCTTAGGAGTCAGCGTTAAGTACTTC
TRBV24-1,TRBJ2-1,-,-,CATSFANEQFF,TGTGCCACCAGTTTCGCAAATGAGCAGTTCTTC
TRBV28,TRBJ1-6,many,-,CASSRTTVSPLHF,TGTGCCAGCAGTCGAACGACAGTATCACCCCTCCACTTT
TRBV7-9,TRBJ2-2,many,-,CASSWVVTPADTGELFF,TGTGCCAGCAGCTGGGTGGTGACACCCGCCGACACCGGGGAGCTGTTTTTT
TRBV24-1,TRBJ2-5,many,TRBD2,CATSDPPPGTSGLRGETQYF,TGTGCCACCAGTGATCCCCCCCCCGGGACTAGCGGCTTACGGGGAGAGACCCAGTACTTC
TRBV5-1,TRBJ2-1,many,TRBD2,CASSTQRERSYNEQFF,TGCGCCAGCTCCACACAGCGGGAGAGGTCCTACAATGAGCAGTTCTTC
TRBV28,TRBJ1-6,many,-,CASLGAANSPLHF,TGTGCCAGCCTCGGGGCGGCGAATTCACCCCTCCACTTT
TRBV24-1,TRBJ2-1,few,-,CATQIGGNNEQFF,TGTGCCACTCAAATCGGCGGTAATAATGAGCAGTTCTTC
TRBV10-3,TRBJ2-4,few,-,CAIRETGVKNIQYF,TGTGCCATCAGAGAGACAGGAGTGAAAAACATTCAGTACTTC
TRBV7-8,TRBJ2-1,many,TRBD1,CASSFRGRTGDYNEQFF,TGTGCCAGCAGCTTTAGGGGCCGGACAGGGGATTACAATGAGCAGTTCTTC
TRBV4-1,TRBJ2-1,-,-,CASSQNPNNEQFF,TGCGCCAGTAGCCAAAATCCCAACAATGAGCAGTTCTTC
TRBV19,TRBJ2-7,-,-,CASRGTRKNYEQYF,TGTGCCAGTAGAGGGACAAGGAAAAACTACGAGCAGTACTTC